The 15 T cell receptor beta chains presented below share a single source sample, sequenced in a study of tumor-infiltrating lymphocytes in primary liver carcinoma. A primer matching the constant region was used to make TCR beta cDNA from approximately 500 ng of total RNA. Libraries of TCR beta came from three nested multiplex PCR rounds with slightly modified ARM-PCR. It was with TRBV1-TRBV30 forward primers and a C-beta reverse primer that the first two PCR rounds were run, at approximately 10 cycles each. Using its own MiXCR run on the multiplex PCR reads, TCRdb lists one record per CDR3 protein. The repertoire has roughly 50,000 distinct CDR3 sequences, 70% to 75% of them found once; the top ten carry 25%. Between roughly 20 and 33 mg of unsorted bulk tissue served as the source from which RNA and DNA were co-extracted. Material: liver tumor tissue from sampling region 2. This sample's subset: tumor region T2, inferior pole. The receptors were gathered from a man in his forties with primary liver carcinoma and hepatitis B virus infection.

This clonotype was detected a few times. An end of the junction differs from the germline gene, which may be a read error. This chain joins TRBV12-3 or TRBV12-4 and TRBJ2-7; TRBD1 agrees at 9 bases. The CDR3 sequence is 13 residues long. The CDR3 loop reads CVSCQQGAAEQYF. The CDR3 nucleotides are TGTGTCAGCTGTCAACAGGGGGCTGCCGAGCAGTACTTC.

As for this clonotype: Relative to the germline gene, one junction end is altered; a read error may explain this. This sequence joins TRBV28 and TRBJ2-3; D gene uncertain. Germline V gene lookup returns CDR1 MDHEN and CDR2 SYDVKM. The CDR3 consists of 16 residues. CDR3 nucleotide sequence: TGTGGCAGCAGTTTATCGGCAGGCTCGATCACAGATATGCAGTATTTT. The encoded protein is CGSSLSAGSITDMQYF.

J is TRBJ1-1 and V is TRBV2, with D perhaps matching TRBD1 (6 bases). CDR1 and CDR2 (germline): SNHLY, FYNNEI. The V and J ends lost 5 bases and 3 bases respectively, with 13 bases between them. The CDR3 is 14 residues long. CDR3 sequence: CASSREGGDTEAFF. Here the CDR3 DNA reads TGTGCCAGCAGTCGGGAGGGGGGGGACACTGAAGCTTTCTTT.

CDR3 DNA sequence: TGTGCCAATAGTAAGACTAGGGCAGATACGCAGTATTTT. This translates into CANSKTRADTQYF. The chain uses TRBV6-5 and TRBJ2-3, with TRBD2 as a possible D gene (6 bases). Germline V gives CDR1 MNHEY, CDR2 SVGAGI. The CDR3 has 13 residues. Trimming stripped 10 bases from V and 4 bases from J, with 15 bases between.

This clonotype was counted a single time. Mismatch with germline at one junction end may stem from a read error. The rearrangement uses TRBV6-5 and TRBJ1-1; D is uncertain. Germline V gives CDR1 MNHEY, CDR2 SVGAGI. This CDR3 is 13 amino acids long. CDR3 nucleotides: TGTACCAGCAGTTACTTACACAAGAGTGAAGCTTTCTTT. Residues: CTSSYLHKSEAFF.

The chain combines TRBV28 with TRBJ2-7; no clear D gene. Trimming left V 9 bases short and J 3 bases short, with 12 bases between. This CDR3 comprises 12 residues. CDR1 is MDHEN and CDR2 is SYDVKM in the germline V gene. This CDR3 is CARSDFNYEQYF. The CDR3 DNA reads TGTGCCAGGAGTGACTTTAACTACGAGCAGTACTTC.

The chain links TRBV21-1 to TRBJ2-3; the table assigns TRBD1, which was not confirmed against the DNA. TRBV21-1 constitutes a pseudogene. This CDR3 has 14 residues. The DNA for the CDR3 is TGTGTCAGCAGCTCCCGAACAAGCACAGATACGCAGTATTTT. It translates to CVSSSRTSTDTQYF.

This clonotype was recorded at least ten times. This chain connects TRBV28 to TRBJ2-5; TRBD2 matches at 11 bases. Germline-derived CDR1 and CDR2 are MDHEN and SYDVKM. The CDR3 contains 15 residues. V lost 4 bases to trimming and J lost 5 bases; unmatched junction nucleotides: 6. The CDR3 nucleotides read TGTGCCAGCAGTTCCATAGCGGGAGGGCCGGAGACCCAGTACTTC. It is translated as CASSSIAGGPETQYF.

As regards this clonotype: Compared with germline, one end of the junction differs, possibly owing to a read error. The chain employs TRBV18 and TRBJ2-3; D is unclear. The germline gives CDR1 KGHSH, CDR2 LQKENI. The CDR3 runs 13 residues. The CDR3 loop reads CASSPPTSDRQYF. The CDR3 DNA sequence: TGTGCCAGCTCACCACCAACCTCAGATAGGCAGTATTTT.

As concerns this clonotype: Possible read error: a much larger clone is one base away. The chain joins TRBV2 to TRBJ2-5; a weak D match, TRBD1 (5 bases). Germline V CDR1 and CDR2: SNHLY, FYNNEI. Trimming removed 7 bases from V and 1 base from J, with 13 bases in between. The CDR3 is 14 amino acids. CDR3 nucleotide sequence: TGTGCCAGCATTGGCAGGGCACCCCAAGAGACCCAGTACTTC. This gives the protein CASIGRAPQETQYF.

Comment on this clonotype: Since the CDR3 does not end with the conserved phenylalanine or tryptophan, this likely comes from a read error. The DNA is left out, because the CDR3 cannot be placed on it with certainty; the CDR3 is given as TCRdb lists it. The V and J genes are TRBV12-3 or TRBV12-4 and TRBJ2-2; the table names TRBD1, a call not compared with the DNA. The CDR3 contains 12 residues when both ends are counted. CDR3 in amino acids: CASSTGAGESFL.

For this clonotype: No conserved phenylalanine or tryptophan ends this CDR3, so it is likely a read error. The V and J genes are TRBV6-2 or TRBV6-3 and TRBJ2-7; 8 positions match TRBD1. This CDR3 is 14 amino acids long. With V trimmed by 10 bases and J by 0 bases, 8 bases remained unmatched. Germline-derived CDR1 and CDR2 are MNHEY and SVGEGT. The CDR3 reads CATMEDRDSYEQYL. CDR3 coding DNA: TGTGCCACGATGGAGGACAGGGACTCCTACGAGCAGTACTTA.

This clonotype was seen just once. This may come from a read error, since a much larger clone is one base off. The chain carries TRBV28 and TRBJ2-7, with 7 bases that match TRBD2. Per the germline V gene, CDR1 is MDHEN and CDR2 is SYDVKM. The CDR3 is 14 amino acids. The CDR3 here is CASSRLAGTYVQYF. Here the CDR3 DNA reads TGTGCCAGCAGCCGTTTAGCGGGTACCTACGTGCAGTACTTC.

This clonotype occurred a few times. One base away lies a much larger clone, so this may be a sequencing read error. The chain couples TRBV7-8 to TRBJ2-1; 7 nucleotides line up with TRBD1. CDR1 is SGHVS, CDR2 FQNEAQ, per germline. This CDR3 has 15 amino acids. CDR3 in DNA: TGTGCCGGCAGCGCTCGTGGGACAGCCTACAATGAGCAGTTCTTC. This encodes CAGSARGTAYNEQFF.

The chain joins TRBV11-2 to TRBJ1-1, with D perhaps TRBD1 (5 bases). This CDR3 comprises 15 residues. CDR1 and CDR2 from the germline V gene are SGHAT and FQNNGV. Trimming shortened V by 5 bases and J by 0 bases, and 13 bases separated the two germline ends. The CDR3 nucleotides are TGTGCCAGCAGCGCACCGAGGGGAGTGAACACTGAAGCTTTCTTT. Amino acid sequence: CASSAPRGVNTEAFF.